In its sample, the clone carrying this T cell receptor (beta chain) was seen a few times. The sample originates from a study of blood T cell repertoires in COVID-19. In the study overall: Whether acute or convalescent, the COVID-19 samples came from the United States, Italy and Spain.

Assay: immunoSEQ multiplex PCR; the TCRdb copy retains only in-frame clones and omits some. This sample has over 250,000 clones, with around 84% found just once. The sequenced material came from PBMCs or T cells enriched from blood (not recorded which). The receptor was derived from a young man with acute COVID-19.

The CDR3 sequence: CAWSYSGTVTYNEQFF. The CDR3 DNA reads TGTGCCTGGAGTTATTCCGGGACTGTAACCTACAATGAGCAGTTCTTC. The rearrangement joins TRBV30 to TRBJ2-1; a weak D match, TRBD2 (6 bases). The length of the CDR3 is 16 residues. The V gene lost 2 bases and the J gene lost 2 bases, with 16 bases spanning the gap. Germline CDR1 is GTSNPN and CDR2 is SVGIG (reference sequence).